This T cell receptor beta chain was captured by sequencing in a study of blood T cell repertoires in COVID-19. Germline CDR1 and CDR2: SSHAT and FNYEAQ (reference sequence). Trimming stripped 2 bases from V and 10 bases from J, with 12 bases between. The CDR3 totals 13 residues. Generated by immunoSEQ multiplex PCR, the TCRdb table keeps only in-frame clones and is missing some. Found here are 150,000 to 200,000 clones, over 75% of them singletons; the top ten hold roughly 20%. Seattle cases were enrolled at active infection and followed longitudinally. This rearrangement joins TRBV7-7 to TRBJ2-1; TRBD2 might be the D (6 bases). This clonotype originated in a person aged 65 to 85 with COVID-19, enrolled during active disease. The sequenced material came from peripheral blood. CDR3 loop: CASSLLEGAEQFF. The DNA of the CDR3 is TGTGCCAGCAGCTTATTGGAGGGAGCCGAGCAGTTCTTC. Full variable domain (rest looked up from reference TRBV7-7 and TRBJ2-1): GAGVSQSPRYKVTKRGQDVTLRCDPISSHATLYWYQQALGQGPEFLTYFNYEAQPDKSGLPSDRFSAERPEGSISTLTIQRTEQRDSAMYRCASSLLEGAEQFFGPGTRLTVL.